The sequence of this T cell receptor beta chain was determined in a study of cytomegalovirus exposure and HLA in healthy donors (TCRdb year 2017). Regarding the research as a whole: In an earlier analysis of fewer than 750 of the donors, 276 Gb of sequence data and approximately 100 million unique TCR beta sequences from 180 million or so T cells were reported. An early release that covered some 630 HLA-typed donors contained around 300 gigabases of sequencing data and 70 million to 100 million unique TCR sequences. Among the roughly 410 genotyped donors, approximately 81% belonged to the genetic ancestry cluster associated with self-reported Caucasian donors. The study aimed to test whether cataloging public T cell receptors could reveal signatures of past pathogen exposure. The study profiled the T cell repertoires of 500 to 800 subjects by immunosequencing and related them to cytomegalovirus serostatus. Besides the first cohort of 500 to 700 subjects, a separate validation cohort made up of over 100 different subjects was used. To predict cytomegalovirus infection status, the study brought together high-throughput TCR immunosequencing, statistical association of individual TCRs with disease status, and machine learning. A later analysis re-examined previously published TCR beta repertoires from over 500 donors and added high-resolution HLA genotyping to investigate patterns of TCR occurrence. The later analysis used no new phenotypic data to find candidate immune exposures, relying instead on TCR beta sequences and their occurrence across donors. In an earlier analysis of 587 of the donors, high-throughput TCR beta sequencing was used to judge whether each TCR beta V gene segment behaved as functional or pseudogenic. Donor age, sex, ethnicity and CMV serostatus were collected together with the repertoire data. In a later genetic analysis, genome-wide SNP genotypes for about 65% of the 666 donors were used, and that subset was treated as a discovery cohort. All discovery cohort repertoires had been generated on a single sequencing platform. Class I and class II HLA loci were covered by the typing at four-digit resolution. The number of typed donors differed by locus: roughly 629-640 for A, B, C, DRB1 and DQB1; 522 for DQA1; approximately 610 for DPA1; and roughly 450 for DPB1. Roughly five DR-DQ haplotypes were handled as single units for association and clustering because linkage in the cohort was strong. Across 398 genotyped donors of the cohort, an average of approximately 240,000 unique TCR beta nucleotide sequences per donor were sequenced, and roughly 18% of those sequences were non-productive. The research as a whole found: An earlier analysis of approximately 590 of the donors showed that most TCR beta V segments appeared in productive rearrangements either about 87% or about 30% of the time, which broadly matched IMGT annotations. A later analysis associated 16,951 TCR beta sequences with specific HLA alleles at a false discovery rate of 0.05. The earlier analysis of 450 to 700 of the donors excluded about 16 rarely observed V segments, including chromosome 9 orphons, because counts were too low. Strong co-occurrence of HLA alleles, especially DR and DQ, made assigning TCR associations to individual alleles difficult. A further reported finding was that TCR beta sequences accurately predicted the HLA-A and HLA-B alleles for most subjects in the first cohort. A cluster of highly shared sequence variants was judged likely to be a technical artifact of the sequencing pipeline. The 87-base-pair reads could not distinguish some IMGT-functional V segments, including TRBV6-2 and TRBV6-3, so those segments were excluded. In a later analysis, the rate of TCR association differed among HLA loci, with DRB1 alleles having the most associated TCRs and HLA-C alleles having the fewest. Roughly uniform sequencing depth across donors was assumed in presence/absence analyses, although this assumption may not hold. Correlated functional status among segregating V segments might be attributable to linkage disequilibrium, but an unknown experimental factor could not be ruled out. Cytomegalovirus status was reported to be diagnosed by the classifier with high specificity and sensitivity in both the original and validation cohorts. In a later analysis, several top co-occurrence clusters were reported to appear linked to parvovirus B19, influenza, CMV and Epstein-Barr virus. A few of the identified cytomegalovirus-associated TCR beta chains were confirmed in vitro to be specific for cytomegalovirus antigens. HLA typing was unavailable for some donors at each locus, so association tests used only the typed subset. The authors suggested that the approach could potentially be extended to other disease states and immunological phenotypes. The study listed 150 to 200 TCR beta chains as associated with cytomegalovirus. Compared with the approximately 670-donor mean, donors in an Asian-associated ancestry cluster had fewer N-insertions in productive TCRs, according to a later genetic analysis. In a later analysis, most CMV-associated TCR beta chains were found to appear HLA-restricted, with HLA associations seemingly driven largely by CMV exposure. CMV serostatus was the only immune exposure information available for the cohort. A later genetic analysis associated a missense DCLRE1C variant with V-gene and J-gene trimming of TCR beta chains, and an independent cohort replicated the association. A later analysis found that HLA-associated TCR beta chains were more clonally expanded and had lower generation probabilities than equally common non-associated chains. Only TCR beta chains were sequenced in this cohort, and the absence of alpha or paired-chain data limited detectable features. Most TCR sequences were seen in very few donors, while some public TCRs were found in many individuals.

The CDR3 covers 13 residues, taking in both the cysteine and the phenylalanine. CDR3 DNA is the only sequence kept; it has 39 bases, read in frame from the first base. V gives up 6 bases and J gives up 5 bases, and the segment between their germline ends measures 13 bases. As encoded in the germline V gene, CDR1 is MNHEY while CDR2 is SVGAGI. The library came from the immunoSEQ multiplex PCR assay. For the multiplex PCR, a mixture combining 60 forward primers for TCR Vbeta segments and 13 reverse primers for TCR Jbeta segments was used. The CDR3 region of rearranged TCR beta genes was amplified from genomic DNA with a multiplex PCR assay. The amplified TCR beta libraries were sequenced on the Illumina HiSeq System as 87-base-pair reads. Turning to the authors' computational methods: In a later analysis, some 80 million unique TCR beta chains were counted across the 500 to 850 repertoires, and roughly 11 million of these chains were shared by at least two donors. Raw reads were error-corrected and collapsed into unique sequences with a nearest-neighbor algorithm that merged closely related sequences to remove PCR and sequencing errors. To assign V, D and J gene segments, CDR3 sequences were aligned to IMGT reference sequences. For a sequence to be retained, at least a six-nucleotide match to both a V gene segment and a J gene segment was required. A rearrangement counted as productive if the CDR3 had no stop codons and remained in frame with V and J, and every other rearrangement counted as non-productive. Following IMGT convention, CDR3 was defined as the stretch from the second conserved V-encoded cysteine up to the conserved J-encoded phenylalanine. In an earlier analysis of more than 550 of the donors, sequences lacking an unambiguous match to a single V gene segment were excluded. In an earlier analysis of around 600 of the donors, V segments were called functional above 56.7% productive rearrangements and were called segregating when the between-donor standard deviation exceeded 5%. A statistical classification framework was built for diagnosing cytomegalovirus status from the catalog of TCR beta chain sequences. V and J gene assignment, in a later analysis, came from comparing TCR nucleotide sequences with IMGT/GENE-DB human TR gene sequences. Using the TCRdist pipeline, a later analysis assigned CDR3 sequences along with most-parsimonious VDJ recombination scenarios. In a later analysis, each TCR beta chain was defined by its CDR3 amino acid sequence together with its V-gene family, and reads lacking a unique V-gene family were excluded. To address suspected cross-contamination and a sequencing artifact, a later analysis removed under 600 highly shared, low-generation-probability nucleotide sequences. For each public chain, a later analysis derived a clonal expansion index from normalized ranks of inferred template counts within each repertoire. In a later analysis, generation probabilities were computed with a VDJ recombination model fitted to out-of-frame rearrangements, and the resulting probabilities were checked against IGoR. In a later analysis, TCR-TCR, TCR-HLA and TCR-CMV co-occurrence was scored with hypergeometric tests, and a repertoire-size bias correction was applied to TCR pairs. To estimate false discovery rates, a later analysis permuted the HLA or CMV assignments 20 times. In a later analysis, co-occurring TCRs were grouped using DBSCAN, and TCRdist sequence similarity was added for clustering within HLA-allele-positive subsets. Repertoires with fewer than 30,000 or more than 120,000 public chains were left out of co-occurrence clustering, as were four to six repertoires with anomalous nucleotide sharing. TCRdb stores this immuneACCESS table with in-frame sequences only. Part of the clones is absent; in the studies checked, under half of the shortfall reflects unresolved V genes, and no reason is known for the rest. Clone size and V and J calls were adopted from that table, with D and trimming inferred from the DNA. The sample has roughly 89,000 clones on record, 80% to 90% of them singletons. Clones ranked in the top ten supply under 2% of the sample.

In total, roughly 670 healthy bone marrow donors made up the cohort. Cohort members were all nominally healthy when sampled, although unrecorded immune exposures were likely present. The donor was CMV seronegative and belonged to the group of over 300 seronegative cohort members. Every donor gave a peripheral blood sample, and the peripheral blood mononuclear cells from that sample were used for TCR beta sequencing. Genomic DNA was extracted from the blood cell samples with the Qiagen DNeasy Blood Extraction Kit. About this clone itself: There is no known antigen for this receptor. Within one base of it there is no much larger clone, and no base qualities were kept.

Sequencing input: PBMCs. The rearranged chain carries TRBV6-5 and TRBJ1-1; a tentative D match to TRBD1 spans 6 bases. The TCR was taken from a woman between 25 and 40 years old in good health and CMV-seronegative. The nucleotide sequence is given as TGTGCCAGCAGAAAACAGGGCGTGACTGAAGCTTTCTTT. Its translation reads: CASRKQGVTEAFF.